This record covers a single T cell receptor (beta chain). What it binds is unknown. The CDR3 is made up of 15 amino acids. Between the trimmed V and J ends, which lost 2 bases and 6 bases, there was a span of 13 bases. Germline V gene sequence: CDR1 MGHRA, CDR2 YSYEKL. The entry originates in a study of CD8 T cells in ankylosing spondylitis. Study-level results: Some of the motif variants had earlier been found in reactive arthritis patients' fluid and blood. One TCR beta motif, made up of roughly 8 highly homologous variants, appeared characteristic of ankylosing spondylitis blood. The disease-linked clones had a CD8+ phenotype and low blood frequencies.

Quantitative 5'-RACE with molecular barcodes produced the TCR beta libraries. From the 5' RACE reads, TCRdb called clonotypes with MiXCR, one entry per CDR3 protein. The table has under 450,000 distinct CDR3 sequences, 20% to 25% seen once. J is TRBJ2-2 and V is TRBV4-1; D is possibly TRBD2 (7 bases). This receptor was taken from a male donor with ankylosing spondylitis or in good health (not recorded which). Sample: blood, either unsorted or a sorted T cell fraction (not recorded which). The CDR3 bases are TGCGCCAGCAGCCAAAAGGGGGGGCCCCCCGGGGAGCTGTTTTTT. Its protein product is CASSQKGGPPGELFF.